This T cell receptor beta chain was retrieved from a study of T cells in Graves' hyperthyroidism and ophthalmopathy (dated by TCRdb to about 2019). Study-level background: A discovery cohort of about 100 patients, fewer than 50 with Graves' ophthalmopathy and approximately 55 with stable Graves' hyperthyroidism, was used to find distinguishing TCR V-J signatures. Prospective prediction of ophthalmopathy was tested in an independent validation cohort consisting of 18 to 20 hyperthyroidism patients and around 16 patients who later progressed to ophthalmopathy. For training and testing, the roughly 100 patients in the discovery cohort were randomly divided in a 7:3 ratio. In addition, the study compared T-cell repertoires in thyroid tissue and in blood from roughly 6 Graves' hyperthyroidism patients. Following sampling, methimazole starting at 30 mg daily was given to hyperthyroidism patients, and high-dose intravenous methylprednisolone was given to ophthalmopathy patients. The paper reports TCR Vbeta CDR3 sequencing of approximately 140 peripheral blood samples: 40 to 45 ophthalmopathy, over 70 hyperthyroidism and some 17 progressor patients.

The full study reports these points: Most expanded thyroid clonotypes (frequency above 0.001) were also found in blood, which suggests that blood repertoires may mirror thyroid immune responses. In validation, progression to ophthalmopathy was predicted by the model with nearly 71% sensitivity and under 85% specificity, a median of approximately 6.5 months before onset. Sample size was not statistically predetermined, and investigators were not blinded to group allocation. A 13 V-J signature model separated ophthalmopathy from stable hyperthyroidism, with around 88% sensitivity and 81.08% specificity in cross-validation and 80%/75% in testing.

This clonotype has at least ten counts. Its antigen remains unidentified. Base qualities are missing; no much larger clone stands one base away. TCR beta CDR3 regions were amplified from RNA transcripts. The TCR CDR3 was subjected to a first round of RT-PCR using the HTBI primer set and the Qiagen OneStep RT-PCR kit. A second multiplex PCR round built the libraries, followed by size selection and purification. Libraries were sequenced paired-end with 100 bp reads on an Illumina HiSeq2000. The paper's processing steps were these. SOAPnuke was used to process the raw data, with reads discarded if the reads contained adapters or uncalled bases, had a mean Phred below 15, or lacked an exact constant-primer or identifier match. COPE v1.2.5 was used to merge the high-quality paired reads, and each unique nucleotide sequence was defined as a clonotype. MiTCR v1.1 was used to align clonotypes to the IMGT TRBV, TRBD and TRBJ reference segments. The analysis was restricted to V-J combinations with a frequency above 0.0001, which together covered 99% to 99.2% of the repertoires. A TCS score was defined as the ratio between F50 (clonal expansion) and ExV (chaos), using BLOSUM62-based TCRdist between CDR3 peptides within each V-J. Welch's t-statistics and random forest reduced around 550 V-J features to 10 to 15, which were used in a naive Bayes classifier (R e1071). Thyroid-blood repertoire similarity was quantified with the Morisita-Horn index. Starting from the raw public reads, TCRdb applied fastp trimming at Q25, assembled clones with MiXCR and retained in-frame beta chains. All rows with the same CDR3 protein become a single entry with the most common DNA and genes. TCRdb, not the authors, supplied the V and J calls. For this sample the table gives about 570,000 distinct CDR3 sequences, of which around 45% were detected only once. The ten largest clones take up 15% to 20% of the sample.

Sequences PRHDT (CDR1) and FYEKMQ (CDR2) are obtained from the germline V gene (reference sequence). The CDR3 numbers 16 residues from cysteine through phenylalanine. Only the CDR3 region is kept as DNA, spanning 48 bases read in frame from base 1. The junction shows trimming of 0 bases on V and 3 bases on J, and the gene matches do not reach 8 bases of it. Any patient with an uncontrolled infection, another autoimmune disease, pregnancy or lactation was excluded. Diagnoses were based on clinical symptoms, serum thyroxine and TRAb, thyroid ultrasound and orbital computed tomography. Trizol reagent was used to extract total RNA, and RNA quality was then checked on an Agilent 2100 Bioanalyzer.

Recombination joined TRBV13 with TRBJ2-7; 7 bases in between match TRBD1. The source of this sequence is an adult woman with Graves' disease, either hyperthyroidism or ophthalmopathy (not recorded which). Sample: peripheral blood or thyroid tissue (not recorded which). The CDR3 corresponds to CASSLGQGDSNYEQYF. The sequenced DNA is TGTGCCAGCAGCTTAGGCCAGGGGGACAGTAACTACGAGCAGTACTTC.